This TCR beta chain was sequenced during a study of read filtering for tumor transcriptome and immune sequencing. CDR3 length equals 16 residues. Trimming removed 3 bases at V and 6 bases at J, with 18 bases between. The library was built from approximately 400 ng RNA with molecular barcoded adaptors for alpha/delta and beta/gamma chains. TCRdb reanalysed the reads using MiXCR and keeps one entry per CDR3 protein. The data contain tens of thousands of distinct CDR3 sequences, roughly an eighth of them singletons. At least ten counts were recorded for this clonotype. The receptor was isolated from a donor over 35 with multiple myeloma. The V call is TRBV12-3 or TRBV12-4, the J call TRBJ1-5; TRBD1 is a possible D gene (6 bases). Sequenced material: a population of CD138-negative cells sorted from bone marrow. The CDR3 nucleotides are TGTGCCAGCAGTTTTGGGACACCCGGCCTGGGTCAGCCCCAGCATTTT. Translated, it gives CASSFGTPGLGQPQHF.